The present TCR beta chain was sequenced within a study of T cells in Graves' hyperthyroidism and ophthalmopathy. Study-wide findings and caveats: Within blood appeared most thyroid clonotypes that had expanded above 0.001.

The CDR3 regions of TCR beta were amplified from RNA transcripts. TCR CDR3 underwent first-round RT-PCR with the HTBI primer set. TCRdb ran MiXCR on the multiplex PCR reads and lists one entry per CDR3 protein. The sample includes 350,000 or so distinct CDR3 sequences, roughly 18% of them seen just once. Germline V gene sequence: CDR1 SSHAT, CDR2 FNYEAQ (reference sequence). The CDR3 has 13 amino acids. Ten or more counts support this clonotype. What it binds is not known. One end of the junction does not line up with germline, which may come from a read error. This rearrangement joins TRBV7-7 to TRBJ2-7; D call uncertain. This sequence was found in a woman between 40 and 55 years old with Graves' ophthalmopathy. Sequencing was performed on blood. The CDR3 loop reads CASSLQPNGEQYF. The CDR3 DNA sequence: TGTGCTAGCAGCTTACAGCCAAACGGAGAGCAGTACTTC.